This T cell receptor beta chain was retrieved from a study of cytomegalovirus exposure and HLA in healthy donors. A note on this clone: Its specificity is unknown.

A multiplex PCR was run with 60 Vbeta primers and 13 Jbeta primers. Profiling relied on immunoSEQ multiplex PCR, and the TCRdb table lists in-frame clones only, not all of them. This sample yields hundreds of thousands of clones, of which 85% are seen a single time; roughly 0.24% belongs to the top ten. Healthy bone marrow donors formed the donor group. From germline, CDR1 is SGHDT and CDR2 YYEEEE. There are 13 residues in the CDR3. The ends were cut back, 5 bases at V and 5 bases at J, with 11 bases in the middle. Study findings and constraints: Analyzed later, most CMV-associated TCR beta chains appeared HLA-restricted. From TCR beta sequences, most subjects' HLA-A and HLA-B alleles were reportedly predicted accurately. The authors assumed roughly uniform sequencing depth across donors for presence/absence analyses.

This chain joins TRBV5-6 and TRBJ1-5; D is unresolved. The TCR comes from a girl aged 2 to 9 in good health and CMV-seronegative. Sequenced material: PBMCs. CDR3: CASSLTLDQPQHF. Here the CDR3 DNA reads TGTGCCAGCAGTTTGACTTTGGATCAGCCCCAGCATTTT.